The clone carrying this TCR beta chain was recorded only once. Its antigen is undetermined. This specimen comes from a study of cytomegalovirus exposure and HLA in healthy donors. Study-wide background: Among the 400 or so donors who were genotyped, approximately 84% fell in the genetic ancestry cluster that is associated with self-reported Caucasian donors.

The study's findings and limits: In an earlier analysis, productive rearrangement rates for most beta V segments clustered near 87% or 30%.

CDR1 is LNHDA and CDR2 is SQIVND in the germline V gene (reference sequence). V lost 7 bases, J lost 3 bases, and 6 bases stayed unmatched. The CDR3 covers 14 residues. It was with 60 Vbeta and 13 Jbeta primers that the PCR ran. Assay: immunoSEQ multiplex PCR; the TCRdb copy retains only in-frame clones and omits some. The top ten clones hold about 0.63% of a sample with 190,000 or so clones, 75% to 90% of them seen once. This chain links TRBV19 with TRBJ2-3; 8 bases are a match to TRBD1. This sequence originates from a boy aged 5 to 17 in good health and CMV-seronegative. The material sequenced was PBMCs. As DNA, the CDR3 is TGTGCCAGTACTTGGACAGGGACTACAGATACGCAGTATTTT. Translated, it gives CASTWTGTTDTQYF.